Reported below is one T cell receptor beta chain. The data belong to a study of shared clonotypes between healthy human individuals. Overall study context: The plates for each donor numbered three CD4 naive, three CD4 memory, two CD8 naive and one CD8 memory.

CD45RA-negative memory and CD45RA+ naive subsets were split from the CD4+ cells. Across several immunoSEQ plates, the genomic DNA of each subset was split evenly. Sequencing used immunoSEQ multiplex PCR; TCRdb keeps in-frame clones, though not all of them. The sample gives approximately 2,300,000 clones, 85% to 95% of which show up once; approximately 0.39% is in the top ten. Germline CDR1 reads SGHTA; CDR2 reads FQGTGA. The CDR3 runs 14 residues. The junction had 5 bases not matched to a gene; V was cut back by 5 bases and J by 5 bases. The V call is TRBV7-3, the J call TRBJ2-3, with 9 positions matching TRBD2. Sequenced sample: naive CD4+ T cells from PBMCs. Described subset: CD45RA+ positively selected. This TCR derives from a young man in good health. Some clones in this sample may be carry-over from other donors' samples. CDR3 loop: CASSPASGKDTQYF. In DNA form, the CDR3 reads TGTGCCAGCAGCCCCGCTAGCGGGAAAGATACGCAGTATTTT.